This T cell receptor beta chain is from a study of OX40 agonist ivuxolimab in advanced cancers. For the study in its entirety: Ivuxolimab was an agonistic, fully human IgG2 monoclonal antibody directed against OX40 (CD134), a costimulatory receptor. The monotherapy dose-escalation portion (N = 52 patients) of the phase I ivuxolimab trial is reported in the paper. A male proportion of roughly 85% and a mean age of roughly 55 years, ranging from about 20 to 80, were recorded for the dose-escalation cohort. Among the roughly 52 dose-escalation patients, roughly 20 had hepatocellular carcinoma, approximately 15 melanoma, 9 renal cell carcinoma and 9 head and neck cancer. Peripheral TCRbeta sequencing was intended to test whether TCR sequence diversity was altered and clonal T-cell expansion was caused by ivuxolimab. Intravenous ivuxolimab was administered to patients every 2 weeks at six dose levels: 0.01, 0.1, 0.3, 1.5, 3 and 10 mg/kg. Patients were allowed to have had prior anti-PD-1, anti-PD-L1 or anti-CTLA-4 therapy, and around 40% of the dose-escalation patients had previously received checkpoint inhibitors. Partial responses were achieved by three dose-escalation patients, of whom one had hepatocellular carcinoma and two had cutaneous melanoma. General findings and caveats noted by the study authors: Which antigens the clonally expanded peripheral T cells were specific for was not determined. Low levels of normalized T-cell clonal expansion were also seen in some patients who did not respond. Clonal expansion of both CD4+ and CD8+ blood T cells was observed from baseline to week 6 at doses 0.1 to 3.0 mg/kg. In the 0.1-3.0 mg/kg groups, partial responders had among the lowest normalized peripheral clonal expansion, particularly in CD8+ T cells. After ivuxolimab, more expanded clones were found on average in CD8+ T cells than in CD4+ T cells.

Looking up the germline V gene yields CDR1 MDHEN and CDR2 SYDVKM. V is trimmed back by 4 bases and J by 5 bases, and the junction contains 13 bases that no gene match accounts for. The CDR3 goes from the cysteine to the phenylalanine over 16 residues. Kept here is only the CDR3 DNA, which spans 48 bases and is read in frame from base 1. Patients with a history of autoimmune disease or receiving systemic immunosuppression were excluded from the trial. Peripheral blood for TCR sequencing was drawn from every dose cohort at baseline, at cycle 4 day 1 and at cycle 7 day 1. Samples came from an open-label, multicenter, first-in-human phase I dose-escalation trial of ivuxolimab. The trial enrolled adults with locally advanced or metastatic head and neck squamous cell, hepatocellular, melanoma or renal cell carcinoma. CD4+ and CD8+ T cells were sorted separately from peripheral blood before TCR sequencing.

Genomic DNA was extracted from sorted cells for sequencing of the TCRbeta CDR3 region. TCRbeta CDR3 regions were sequenced using the immunoSEQ Assay. The source is immuneACCESS, and TCRdb retained only in-frame sequences with V and J called. Part of the clones is not carried over; for the studies checked, unresolved V genes explain less than half of this, and the remainder is unexplained. This sample has approximately 70,000 clones in its table, and 86% of those were observed once. The leading ten clones occupy about 2.7% of the sample. Turning to this clone: Which antigen it targets is not known. Nothing much larger sits one base from this clone, and base qualities are not available.

The clonotype was recovered from an adult with an advanced solid tumor such as melanoma, head and neck, liver or kidney cancer. The source was CD4+ or CD8+ T cells sorted from blood, collected in a trial of the OX40 agonist ivuxolimab. The receptor chain draws on TRBV28 and TRBJ2-7; 8 bases in the junction line up with TRBD1. The CDR3: CASSSRTGRFMDEQYF. The DNA sequence is as follows: TGTGCCAGCAGTTCCAGGACAGGGCGCTTTATGGACGAGCAGTACTTC.